This is a list of T cell receptor beta chains from one sample in a study of T-cell reconstitution after alpha-beta-depleted transplantation in children. TCRdb re-called the PCR reads through MiXCR, storing one row per CDR3 protein. The sample shows about 610,000 distinct CDR3 sequences, more than 9% of them seen only once. Sequences were derived from PBMCs from the stem cell graft donor, sampled from the stem cell graft. The receptors shown here come from a human donor who donated a stem cell graft to a child with acute myeloid leukemia. CDR3s include the opening cysteine and the closing phenylalanine or tryptophan. D genes are given only for firm matches. Not every row has a clone size; where given, it reads once, few, many or a size class.

J gene	clone size	V gene	D gene	CDR3 protein	CDR3 DNA
TRBJ2-3	.	TRBV6-1	.	CASSKGLRMGRTDTQYF	TGTGCCAGCAGTAAGGGTCTGCGGATGGGGAGGACAGATACGCAGTATTTT
TRBJ1-2	.	TRBV9	.	CASSATGTQGYGYTF	TGTGCCAGCAGCGCCACAGGGACCCAAGGCTATGGCTACACCTTC
TRBJ1-2	.	TRBV7-6	.	CASSPDMSGRFYGYTF	TGTGCCAGCAGCCCCGATATGAGCGGCCGGTTCTATGGCTACACCTTC
TRBJ2-7	once	TRBV10-2	TRBD2	CASRASGLAGEEQYF	TGCGCCAGCAGAGCGTCGGGGCTAGCGGGCGAAGAGCAGTACTTC
TRBJ2-3	few	TRBV29-1	.	CSVRSRGTDTQYF	TGCAGCGTTCGCAGCAGGGGAACAGATACGCAGTATTTT
TRBJ2-7	.	TRBV6-5	TRBD2	CASSYGTSGRSYEQYF	TGTGCCAGCAGTTACGGGACTAGCGGGCGCTCCTACGAGCAGTACTTC
TRBJ1-3	.	TRBV6-1	.	CASRVSGTLSGNTIYF	TGTGCCAGCAGGGTCTCGGGGACACTCTCTGGAAACACCATATATTTT
TRBJ2-7	.	TRBV5-5	TRBD2	CASSLGVGTSGYEQNF	TGTGCCAGCAGCTTGGGGGTGGGGACTAGCGGATACGAGCAGAACTTC
TRBJ2-7	.	TRBV7-2	TRBD1	CASSLWDRGFHEQYF	TGTGCCAGCAGCTTATGGGACAGGGGCTTTCACGAGCAGTACTTC
TRBJ2-3	few	TRBV4-2	.	CASSQDRTTGVAQYF	TGTGCCAGCAGCCAAGATAGGACTACCGGGGTGGCGCAGTATTTT
TRBJ2-5	.	TRBV5-5	TRBD1	CASSLVGGTVVETQYF	TGTGCCAGCAGCTTGGTGGGTGGGACAGTCGTCGAGACCCAGTACTTC
TRBJ1-5	many	TRBV30	.	CAWSGGLSNQPQHF	TGTGCCTGGAGTGGGGGACTTAGCAATCAGCCCCAGCATTTT
TRBJ2-2	.	TRBV6-2/TRBV6-3	.	CASTRSGAGELFF	TGTGCCAGTACCCGGTCGGGAGCCGGGGAGCTGTTTTTT
TRBJ1-4	.	TRBV3-1	.	CASSPSPDREKLFF	TGTGCCAGCAGCCCCTCCCCGGACAGAGAAAAACTGTTTTTT
TRBJ2-4	.	TRBV7-2	TRBD1	CASSPRDRSKNIQYF	TGTGCCAGCAGCCCGAGGGACAGGTCCAAAAACATTCAGTACTTC
TRBJ2-5	.	TRBV4-3	.	CASSQDGKVGETQYF	TGCGCCAGCAGCCAAGATGGAAAGGTTGGAGAGACCCAGTACTTC
TRBJ2-3	many	TRBV9	.	CASSVELTSTDTQYF	TGTGCCAGCAGCGTAGAGTTGACTAGCACAGATACGCAGTATTTT
TRBJ2-3	many	TRBV20-1	TRBD2	CSARVASGSLYTQYF	TGCAGTGCTAGAGTAGCTAGCGGGAGTCTATATACGCAGTATTTT
TRBJ2-1	.	TRBV4-1	.	CASSHSDDYNEQFF	TGCGCCAGCAGCCACTCGGACGACTACAATGAGCAGTTCTTC
TRBJ2-1	.	TRBV7-3	.	CASSLGTGETNEQFF	TGTGCCAGCAGCTTAGGGACGGGAGAGACGAATGAGCAGTTCTTC
TRBJ2-1	.	TRBV11-2	TRBD2	CASSFPGTSGYNEQFF	TGTGCCAGCAGCTTCCCCGGGACTAGCGGATACAATGAGCAGTTCTTC
TRBJ2-5	.	TRBV29-1	.	CSVEEVTYGAQYF	TGCAGCGTTGAAGAGGTCACGTACGGGGCCCAGTACTTC
TRBJ2-1	few	TRBV5-1	TRBD2	CASRGGSDEQFF	TGCGCCAGCCGAGGCGGGAGCGATGAGCAGTTCTTC